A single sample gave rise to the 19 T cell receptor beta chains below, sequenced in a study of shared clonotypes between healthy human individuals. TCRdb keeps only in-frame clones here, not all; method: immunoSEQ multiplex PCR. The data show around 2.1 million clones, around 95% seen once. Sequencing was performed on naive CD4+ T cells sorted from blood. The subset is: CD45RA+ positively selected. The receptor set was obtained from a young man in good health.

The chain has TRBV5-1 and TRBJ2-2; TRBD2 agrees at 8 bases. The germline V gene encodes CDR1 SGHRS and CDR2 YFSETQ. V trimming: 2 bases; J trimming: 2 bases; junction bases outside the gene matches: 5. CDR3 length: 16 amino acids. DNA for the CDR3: TGCGCCAGCAGCTTCGCGGGGGGCGGAAACACCGGGGAGCTGTTTTTT. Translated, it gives CASSFAGGGNTGELFF.

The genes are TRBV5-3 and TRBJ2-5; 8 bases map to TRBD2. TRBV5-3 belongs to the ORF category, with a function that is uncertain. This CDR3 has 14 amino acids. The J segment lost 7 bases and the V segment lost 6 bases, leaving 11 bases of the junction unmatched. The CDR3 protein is CARIQAGVRVTQYF. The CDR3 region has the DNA TGTGCCAGAATACAAGCGGGGGTTCGCGTGACCCAGTACTTC.

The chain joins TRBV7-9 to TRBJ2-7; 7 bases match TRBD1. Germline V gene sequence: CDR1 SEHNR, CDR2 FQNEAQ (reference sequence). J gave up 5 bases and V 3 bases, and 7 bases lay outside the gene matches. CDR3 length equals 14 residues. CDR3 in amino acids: CASSLGRGNHEQYF. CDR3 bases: TGTGCCAGCAGCTTGGGCAGGGGGAACCACGAGCAGTACTTC.

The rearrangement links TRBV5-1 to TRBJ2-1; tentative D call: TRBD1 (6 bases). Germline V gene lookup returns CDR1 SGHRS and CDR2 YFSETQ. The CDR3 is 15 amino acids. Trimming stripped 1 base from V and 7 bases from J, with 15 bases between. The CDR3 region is CASSLISGTRNEQFF. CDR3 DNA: TGCGCCAGCAGCTTGATATCCGGGACAAGGAATGAGCAGTTCTTC.

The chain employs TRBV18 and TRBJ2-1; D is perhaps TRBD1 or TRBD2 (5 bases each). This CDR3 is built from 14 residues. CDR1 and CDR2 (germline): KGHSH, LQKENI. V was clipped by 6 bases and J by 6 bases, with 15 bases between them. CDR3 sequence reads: CASSPPGASNEQFF. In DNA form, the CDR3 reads TGTGCCAGCTCTCCGCCCGGGGCAAGCAATGAGCAGTTCTTC.

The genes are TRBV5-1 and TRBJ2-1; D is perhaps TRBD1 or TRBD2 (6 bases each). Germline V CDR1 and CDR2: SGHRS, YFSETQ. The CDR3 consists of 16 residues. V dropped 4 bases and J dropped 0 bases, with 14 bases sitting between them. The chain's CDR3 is CASSLRRGASYNEQFF. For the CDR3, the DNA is TGCGCCAGCAGCCTACGAAGGGGGGCCTCCTACAATGAGCAGTTCTTC.

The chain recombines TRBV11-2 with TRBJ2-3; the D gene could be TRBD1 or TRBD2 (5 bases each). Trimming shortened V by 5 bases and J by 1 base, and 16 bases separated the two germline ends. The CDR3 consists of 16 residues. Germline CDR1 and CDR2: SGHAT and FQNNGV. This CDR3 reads CASSHPRGGRTDTQYF. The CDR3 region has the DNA TGTGCCAGCAGCCACCCCCGTGGGGGACGCACAGATACGCAGTATTTT. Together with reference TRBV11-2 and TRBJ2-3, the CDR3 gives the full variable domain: EAGVAQSPRYKIIEKRQSVAFWCNPISGHATLYWYQQILGQGPKLLIQFQNNGVVDDSQLPKDRFSAERLKGVDSTLKIQPAKLEDSAVYLCASSHPRGGRTDTQYFGPGTRLTVL.

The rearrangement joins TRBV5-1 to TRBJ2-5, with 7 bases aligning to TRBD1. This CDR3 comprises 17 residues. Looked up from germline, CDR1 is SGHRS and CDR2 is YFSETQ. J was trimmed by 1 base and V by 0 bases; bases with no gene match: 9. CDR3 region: CASSLAPTGVSQETQYF. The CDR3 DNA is TGCGCCAGCAGCTTGGCCCCCACAGGGGTGAGCCAAGAGACCCAGTACTTC.

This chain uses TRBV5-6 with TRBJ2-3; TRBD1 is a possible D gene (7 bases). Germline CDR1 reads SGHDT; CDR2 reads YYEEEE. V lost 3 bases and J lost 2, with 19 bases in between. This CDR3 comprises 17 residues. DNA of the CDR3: TGTGCCAGCAGCTCGTGGCGGGGACAGAGCCTCACAGATACGCAGTATTTT. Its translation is CASSSWRGQSLTDTQYF.

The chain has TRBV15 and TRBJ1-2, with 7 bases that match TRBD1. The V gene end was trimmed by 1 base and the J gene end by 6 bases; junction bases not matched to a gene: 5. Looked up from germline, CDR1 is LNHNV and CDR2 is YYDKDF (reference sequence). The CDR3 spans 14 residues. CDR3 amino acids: CATSRGTTGNGYTF. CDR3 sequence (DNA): TGTGCCACCAGCAGAGGTACGACAGGGAATGGCTACACCTTC.

In DNA, the CDR3 is TGTGCCAGCAGTCCATCAACAGGGATAAGTGCTGGAAACACCATATATTTT. Amino acid sequence: CASSPSTGISAGNTIYF. The chain carries TRBV2 and TRBJ1-3; D possibly corresponds to TRBD1 (6 bases). Trimming shortened V by 5 bases and J by 2 bases, and 19 bases separated the two germline ends. Germline V gene lookup returns CDR1 SNHLY and CDR2 FYNNEI. The CDR3 has 17 residues.

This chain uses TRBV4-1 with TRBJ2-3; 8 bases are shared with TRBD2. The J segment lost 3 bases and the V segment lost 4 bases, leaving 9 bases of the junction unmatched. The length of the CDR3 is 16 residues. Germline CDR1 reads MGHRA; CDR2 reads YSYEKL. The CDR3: CASSLMKSGSTDTQYF. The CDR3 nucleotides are TGCGCCAGCAGCCTCATGAAGAGCGGGAGTACAGATACGCAGTATTTT.

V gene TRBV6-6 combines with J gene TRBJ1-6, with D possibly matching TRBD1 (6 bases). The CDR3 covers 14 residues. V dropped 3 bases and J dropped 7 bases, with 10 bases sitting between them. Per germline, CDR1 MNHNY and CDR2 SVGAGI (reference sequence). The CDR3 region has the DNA TGTGCCAGCAGTTATGTACAGGGAAATTCACCCCTCCACTTT. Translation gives CASSYVQGNSPLHF.

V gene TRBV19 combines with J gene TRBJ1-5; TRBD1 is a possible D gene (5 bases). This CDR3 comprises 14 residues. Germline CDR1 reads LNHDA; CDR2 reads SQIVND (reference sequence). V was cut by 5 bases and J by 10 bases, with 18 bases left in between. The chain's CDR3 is CASSSGQGILPQHF. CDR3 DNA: TGTGCCAGTAGTTCTGGACAAGGTATTCTACCCCAGCATTTT. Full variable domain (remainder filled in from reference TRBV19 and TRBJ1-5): DGGITQSPKYLFRKEGQNVTLSCEQNLNHDAMYWYRQDPGQGLRLIYYSQIVNDFQKGDIAEGYSVSREKKESFPLTVTSAQKNPTAFYLCASSSGQGILPQHFGDGTRLSIL.

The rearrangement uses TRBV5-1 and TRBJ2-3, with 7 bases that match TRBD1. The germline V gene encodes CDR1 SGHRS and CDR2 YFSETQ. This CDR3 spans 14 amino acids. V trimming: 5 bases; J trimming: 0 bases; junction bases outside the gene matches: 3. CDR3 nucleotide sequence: TGCGCCAGCAGAGAGGGACAGAGCACAGATACGCAGTATTTT. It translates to CASREGQSTDTQYF.

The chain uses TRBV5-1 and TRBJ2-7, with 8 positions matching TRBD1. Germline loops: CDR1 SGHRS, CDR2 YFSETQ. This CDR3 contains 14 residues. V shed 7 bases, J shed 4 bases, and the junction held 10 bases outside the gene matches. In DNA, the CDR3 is TGCGCCAGCCAGAAAGGGACAGGAGAGTACGAGCAGTACTTC. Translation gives CASQKGTGEYEQYF.

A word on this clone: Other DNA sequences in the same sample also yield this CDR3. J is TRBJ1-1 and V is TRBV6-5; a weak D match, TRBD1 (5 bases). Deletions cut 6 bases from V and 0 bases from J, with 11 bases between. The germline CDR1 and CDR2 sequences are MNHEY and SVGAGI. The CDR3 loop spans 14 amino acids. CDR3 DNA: TGTGCCAGCAGACGAGACAGCATGAACACTGAAGCTTTCTTT. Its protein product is CASRRDSMNTEAFF.

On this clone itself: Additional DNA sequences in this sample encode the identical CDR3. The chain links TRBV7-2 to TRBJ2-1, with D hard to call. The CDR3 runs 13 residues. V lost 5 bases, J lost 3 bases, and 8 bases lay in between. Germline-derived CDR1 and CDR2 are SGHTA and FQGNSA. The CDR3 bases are TGTGCCAGCAGCCCTGGGAACTACAATGAGCAGTTCTTC. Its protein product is CASSPGNYNEQFF.

The CDR3 is CASSPLDSLSGNTIYF. The DNA for the CDR3 is TGTGCCAGCTCACCATTGGACAGTCTTTCTGGAAACACCATATATTTT. The chain joins TRBV18 to TRBJ1-3; maybe TRBD1 (6 bases). This CDR3 contains 16 residues. V dropped 2 bases and J dropped 1 base, with 12 bases sitting between them. Germline V gene sequence: CDR1 KGHSH, CDR2 LQKENI.